This passage covers 2 T cell receptor beta chains from one sample sequenced in a study of OX40 agonist ivuxolimab in advanced cancers. Clones were sequenced by immunoSEQ multiplex PCR, and TCRdb holds only the in-frame ones, with some missing. The table includes around 100,000 clones, roughly 90% detected once. The input for sequencing was CD4+ or CD8+ T cells sorted from blood, taken in a trial of the OX40 agonist ivuxolimab. These receptors were obtained from an adult with an advanced solid tumor such as melanoma, head and neck, liver or kidney cancer.

This rearrangement joins TRBV5-1 to TRBJ1-4; possible D gene TRBD1, 5 bases. Germline V gene data show CDR1 as SGHRS and CDR2 as YFSETQ. This CDR3 spans 16 amino acids. V shed 4 bases and J shed 6 bases, with 19 bases lying between them. This CDR3 reads CASSLGRLLMDEKLFF. In DNA, the CDR3 is TGCGCCAGCAGCCTGGGGCGCTTACTTATGGATGAAAAACTGTTTTTT.

This clone was seen once. The rearrangement joins TRBV5-1 to TRBJ1-5; no definite D call. Trimming shortened V by 0 bases and J by 7 bases, and 17 bases separated the two germline ends. CDR3 size: 16 residues. Germline lookup yields CDR1 SGHRS and CDR2 YFSETQ. The CDR3 nucleotides read TGCGCCAGCAGCTTGGTCGGCAGCCTTGCAGCGCAGCCCCAGCATTTT. Its translation is CASSLVGSLAAQPQHF.